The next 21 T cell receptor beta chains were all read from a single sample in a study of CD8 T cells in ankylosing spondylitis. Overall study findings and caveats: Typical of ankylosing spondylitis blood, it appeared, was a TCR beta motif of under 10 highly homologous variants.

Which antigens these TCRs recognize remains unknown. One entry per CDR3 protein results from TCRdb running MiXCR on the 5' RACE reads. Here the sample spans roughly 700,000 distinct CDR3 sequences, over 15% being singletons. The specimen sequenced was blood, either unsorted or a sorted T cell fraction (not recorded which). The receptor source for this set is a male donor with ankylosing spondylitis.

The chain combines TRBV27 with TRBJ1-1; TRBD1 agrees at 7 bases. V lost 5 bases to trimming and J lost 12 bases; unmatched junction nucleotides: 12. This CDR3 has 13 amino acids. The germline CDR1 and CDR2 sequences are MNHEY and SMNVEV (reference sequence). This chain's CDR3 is CASSGTAPVGSFF. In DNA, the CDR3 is TGTGCCAGCAGTGGGACAGCCCCCGTTGGGTCTTTCTTT.

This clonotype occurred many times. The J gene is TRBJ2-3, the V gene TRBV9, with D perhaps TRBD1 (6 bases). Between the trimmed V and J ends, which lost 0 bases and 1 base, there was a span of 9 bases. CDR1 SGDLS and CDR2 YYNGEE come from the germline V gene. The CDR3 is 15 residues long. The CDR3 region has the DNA TGTGCCAGCAGCGTAGTCCCAGGGGGCACAGATACGCAGTATTTT. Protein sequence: CASSVVPGGTDTQYF.

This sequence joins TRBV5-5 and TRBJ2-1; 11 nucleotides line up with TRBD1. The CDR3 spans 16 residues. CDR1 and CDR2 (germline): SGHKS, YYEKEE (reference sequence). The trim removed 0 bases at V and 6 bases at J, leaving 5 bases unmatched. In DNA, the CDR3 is TGTGCCAGCAGCTTGGCGGGGGACAGGGGGTTCAATGAGCAGTTCTTC. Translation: CASSLAGDRGFNEQFF. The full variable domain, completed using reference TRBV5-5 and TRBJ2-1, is DAGVTQSPTHLIKTRGQQVTLRCSPISGHKSVSWYQQVLGQGPQFIFQYYEKEERGRGNFPDRFSARQFPNYSSELNVNALLLGDSALYLCASSLAGDRGFNEQFFGPGTRLTVL.

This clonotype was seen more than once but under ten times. CDR3 DNA: TGCAGTGCTGGGGGTACTAGCGGGGGGCGGGATGAGCAGTTCTTC. Translating it yields CSAGGTSGGRDEQFF. This chain joins TRBV20-1 and TRBJ2-1; 12 bases map to TRBD2. The CDR3 consists of 15 residues. V shed 5 bases and J 8 bases; nucleotides not matched to a gene: 10. CDR1 and CDR2 (germline): DFQATT, SNEGSKA (reference sequence).

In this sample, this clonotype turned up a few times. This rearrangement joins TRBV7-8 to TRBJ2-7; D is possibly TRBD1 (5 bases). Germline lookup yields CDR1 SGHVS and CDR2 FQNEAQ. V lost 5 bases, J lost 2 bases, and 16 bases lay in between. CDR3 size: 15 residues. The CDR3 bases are TGTGCCAGCAGCCCGCCTAAAACAGGAACCTACGAGCAGTACTTC. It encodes CASSPPKTGTYEQYF.

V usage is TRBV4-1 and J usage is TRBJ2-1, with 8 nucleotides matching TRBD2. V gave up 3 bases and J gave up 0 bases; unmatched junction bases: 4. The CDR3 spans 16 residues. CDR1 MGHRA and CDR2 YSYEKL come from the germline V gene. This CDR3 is CASSQAGTSSYNEQFF. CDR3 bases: TGCGCCAGCAGCCAGGCCGGGACTAGCTCCTACAATGAGCAGTTCTTC.

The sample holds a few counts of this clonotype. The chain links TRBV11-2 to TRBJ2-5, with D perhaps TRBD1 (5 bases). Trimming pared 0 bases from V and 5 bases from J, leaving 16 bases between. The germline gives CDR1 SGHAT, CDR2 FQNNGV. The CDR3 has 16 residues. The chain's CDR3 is CASSLDVSGRRETQYF. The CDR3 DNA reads TGTGCCAGCAGCTTAGATGTTTCAGGGCGTCGGGAGACCCAGTACTTC. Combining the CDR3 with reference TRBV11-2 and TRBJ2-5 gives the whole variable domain EAGVAQSPRYKIIEKRQSVAFWCNPISGHATLYWYQQILGQGPKLLIQFQNNGVVDDSQLPKDRFSAERLKGVDSTLKIQPAKLEDSAVYLCASSLDVSGRRETQYFGPGTRLLVL.

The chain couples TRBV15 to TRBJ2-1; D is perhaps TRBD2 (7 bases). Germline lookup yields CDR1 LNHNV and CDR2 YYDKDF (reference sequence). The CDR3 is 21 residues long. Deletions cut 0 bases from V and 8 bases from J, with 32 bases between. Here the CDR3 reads CATSRDRWGRGGWTSRDEQFF. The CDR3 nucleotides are TGTGCCACCAGCAGAGATCGATGGGGGCGAGGGGGATGGACTAGTCGGGATGAGCAGTTCTTC.

CDR3: CASSPRGLTGELFF. The CDR3 DNA is TGTGCCAGCAGTCCAAGGGGACTCACCGGGGAGCTGTTTTTT. The chain uses TRBV28 and TRBJ2-2; D is possibly TRBD2 (6 bases). The CDR3 is made up of 14 amino acids. Trimming left V 5 bases short and J 4 bases short, with 11 bases between. Germline V CDR1 and CDR2: MDHEN, SYDVKM.

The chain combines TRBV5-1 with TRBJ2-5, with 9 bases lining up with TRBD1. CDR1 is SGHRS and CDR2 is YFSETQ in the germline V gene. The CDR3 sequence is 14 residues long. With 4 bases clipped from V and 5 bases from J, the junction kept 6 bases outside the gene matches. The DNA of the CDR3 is TGCGCCAGCAGCCTGCAAGGACAGGGGGAGACCCAGTACTTC. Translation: CASSLQGQGETQYF.

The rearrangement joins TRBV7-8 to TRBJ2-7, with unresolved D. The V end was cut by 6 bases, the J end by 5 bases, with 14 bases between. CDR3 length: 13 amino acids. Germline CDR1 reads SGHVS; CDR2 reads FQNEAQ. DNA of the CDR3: TGTGCCAGCAGAGTCCCATCGGGCCACGAGCAGTACTTC. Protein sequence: CASRVPSGHEQYF.

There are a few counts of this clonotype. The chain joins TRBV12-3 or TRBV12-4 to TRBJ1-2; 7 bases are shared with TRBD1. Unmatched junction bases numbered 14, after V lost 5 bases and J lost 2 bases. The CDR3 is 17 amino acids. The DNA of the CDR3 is TGTGCCAGCAGTGTAAGATCGGGACAGTCCTGGAACTATGGCTACACCTTC. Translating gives CASSVRSGQSWNYGYTF.

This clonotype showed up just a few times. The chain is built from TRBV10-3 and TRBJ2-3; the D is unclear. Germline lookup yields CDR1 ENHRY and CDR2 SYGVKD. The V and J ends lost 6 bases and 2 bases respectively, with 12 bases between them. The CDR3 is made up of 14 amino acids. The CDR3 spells CAIRRSGDTDTQYF. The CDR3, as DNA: TGTGCCATCAGGAGGAGTGGGGACACAGATACGCAGTATTTT.

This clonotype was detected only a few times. The CDR3 DNA sequence: TGCAGTGCTAGAACCGGGGAGAACACTGAAGCTTTCTTT. Translated: CSARTGENTEAFF. This rearrangement joins TRBV20-1 to TRBJ1-1; no definite D call. Per germline, CDR1 DFQATT and CDR2 SNEGSKA (reference sequence). The CDR3 totals 13 residues. V was pared by 2 bases and J by 1 base, with 8 bases between.

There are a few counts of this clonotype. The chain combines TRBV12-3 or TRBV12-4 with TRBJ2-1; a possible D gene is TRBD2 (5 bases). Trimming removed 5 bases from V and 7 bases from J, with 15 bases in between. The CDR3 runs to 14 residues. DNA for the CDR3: TGTGCCAGCAGTGCCCCGGGGTCTCGGAATGAGCAGTTCTTC. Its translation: CASSAPGSRNEQFF.

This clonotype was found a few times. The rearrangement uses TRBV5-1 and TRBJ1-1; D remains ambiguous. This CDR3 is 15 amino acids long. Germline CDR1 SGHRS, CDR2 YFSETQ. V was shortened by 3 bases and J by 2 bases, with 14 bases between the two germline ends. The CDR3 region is CASSSMGGLNTEAFF. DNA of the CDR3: TGCGCCAGCAGCTCGATGGGTGGGTTAAACACTGAAGCTTTCTTT.

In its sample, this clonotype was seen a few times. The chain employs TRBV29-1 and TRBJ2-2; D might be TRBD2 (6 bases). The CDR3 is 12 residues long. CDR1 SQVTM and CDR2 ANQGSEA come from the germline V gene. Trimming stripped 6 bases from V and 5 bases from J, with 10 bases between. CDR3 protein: CSVGLPTGELFF. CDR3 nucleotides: TGCAGCGTCGGACTACCAACCGGGGAGCTGTTTTTT.

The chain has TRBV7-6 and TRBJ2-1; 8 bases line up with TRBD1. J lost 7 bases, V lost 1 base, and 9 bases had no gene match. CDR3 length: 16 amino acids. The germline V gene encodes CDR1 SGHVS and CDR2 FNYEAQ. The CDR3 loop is CASSLEAGGLRNEQFF. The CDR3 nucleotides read TGTGCCAGCAGCTTAGAGGCAGGGGGCTTAAGGAATGAGCAGTTCTTC.

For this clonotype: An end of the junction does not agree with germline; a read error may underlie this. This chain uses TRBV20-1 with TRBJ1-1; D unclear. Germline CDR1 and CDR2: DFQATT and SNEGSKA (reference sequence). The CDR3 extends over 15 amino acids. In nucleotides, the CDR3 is TGCTGTGCTAGAGATCACCGCCCGGGTTCCACTGAAGCTTTCTTT. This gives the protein CCARDHRPGSTEAFF.

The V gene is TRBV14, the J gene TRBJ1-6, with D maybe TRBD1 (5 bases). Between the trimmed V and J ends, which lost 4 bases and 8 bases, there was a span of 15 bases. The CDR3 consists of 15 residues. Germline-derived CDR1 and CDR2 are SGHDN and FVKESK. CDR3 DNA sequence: TGTGCCAGCAGCCCGGGGGAGCTCGGGTATTCACCCCTCCACTTT. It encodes CASSPGELGYSPLHF.

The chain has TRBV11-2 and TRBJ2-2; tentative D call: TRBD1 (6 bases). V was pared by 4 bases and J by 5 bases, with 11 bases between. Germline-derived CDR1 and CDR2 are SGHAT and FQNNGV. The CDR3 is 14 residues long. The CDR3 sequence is CASSSDRTTGELFF. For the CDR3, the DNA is TGTGCCAGCAGCTCCGACAGGACGACCGGGGAGCTGTTTTTT.